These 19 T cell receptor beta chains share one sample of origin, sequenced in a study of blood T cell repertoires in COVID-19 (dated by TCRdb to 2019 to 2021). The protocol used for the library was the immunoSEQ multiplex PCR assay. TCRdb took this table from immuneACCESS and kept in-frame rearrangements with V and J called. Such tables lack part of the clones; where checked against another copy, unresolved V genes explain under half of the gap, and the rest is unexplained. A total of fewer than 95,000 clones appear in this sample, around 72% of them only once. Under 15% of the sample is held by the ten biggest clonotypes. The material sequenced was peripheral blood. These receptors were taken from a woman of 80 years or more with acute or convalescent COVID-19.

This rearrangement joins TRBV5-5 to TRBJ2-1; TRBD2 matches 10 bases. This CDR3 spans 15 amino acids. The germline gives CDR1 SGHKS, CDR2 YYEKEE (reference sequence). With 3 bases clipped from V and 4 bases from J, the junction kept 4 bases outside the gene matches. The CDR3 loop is CASSSSGGGYNEQFF. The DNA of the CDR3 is TGTGCCAGCAGCTCTAGCGGGGGTGGGTACAATGAGCAGTTCTTC.

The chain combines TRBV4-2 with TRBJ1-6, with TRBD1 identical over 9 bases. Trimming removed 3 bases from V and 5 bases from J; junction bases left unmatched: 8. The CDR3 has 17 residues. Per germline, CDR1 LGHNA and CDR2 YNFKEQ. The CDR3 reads CASSHRGQGLNNSPLHF. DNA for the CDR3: TGTGCCAGCAGCCATCGAGGACAGGGGCTAAATAATTCACCCCTCCACTTT.

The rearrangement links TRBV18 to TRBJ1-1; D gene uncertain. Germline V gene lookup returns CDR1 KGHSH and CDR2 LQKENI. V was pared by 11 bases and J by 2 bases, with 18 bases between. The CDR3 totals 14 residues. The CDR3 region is CASLLGMSNTEAFF. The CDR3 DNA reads TGTGCCTCCCTCCTCGGGATGTCTAACACTGAAGCTTTCTTT.

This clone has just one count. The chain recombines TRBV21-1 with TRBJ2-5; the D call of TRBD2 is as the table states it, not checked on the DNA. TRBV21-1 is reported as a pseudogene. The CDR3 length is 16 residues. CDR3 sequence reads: CASSKGRGKMGETQYF. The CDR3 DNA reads TGTGCCAGCAGCAAAGGTCGAGGGAAGATGGGAGAGACCCAGTACTTC.

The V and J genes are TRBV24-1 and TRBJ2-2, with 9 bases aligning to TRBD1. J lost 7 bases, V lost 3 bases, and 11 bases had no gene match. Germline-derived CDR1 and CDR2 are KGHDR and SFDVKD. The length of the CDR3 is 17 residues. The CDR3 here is CATSDLDRGQGSGELFF. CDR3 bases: TGTGCCACCAGTGATCTTGACAGGGGACAGGGTAGCGGGGAGCTGTTTTTT.

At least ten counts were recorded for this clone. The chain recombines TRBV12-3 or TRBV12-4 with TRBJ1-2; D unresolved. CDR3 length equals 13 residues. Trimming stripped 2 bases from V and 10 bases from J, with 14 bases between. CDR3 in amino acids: CASSLRQAAAYTF. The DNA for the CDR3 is TGTGCCAGCAGTTTAAGGCAGGCTGCTGCCTACACCTTC.

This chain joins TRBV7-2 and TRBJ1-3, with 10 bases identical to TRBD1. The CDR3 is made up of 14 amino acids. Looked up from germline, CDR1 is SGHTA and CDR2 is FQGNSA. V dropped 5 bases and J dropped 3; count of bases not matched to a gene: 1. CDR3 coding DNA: TGTGCCAGCAGCGGACAGGGGGTTGGAAACACCATATATTTT. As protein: CASSGQGVGNTIYF.

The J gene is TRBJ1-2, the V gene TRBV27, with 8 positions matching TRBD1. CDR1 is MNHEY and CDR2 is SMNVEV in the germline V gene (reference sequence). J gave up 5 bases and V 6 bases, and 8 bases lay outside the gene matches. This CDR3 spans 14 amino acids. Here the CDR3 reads CASRATGVGYGYTF. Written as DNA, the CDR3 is TGTGCCAGCAGAGCGACAGGGGTGGGGTATGGCTACACCTTC.

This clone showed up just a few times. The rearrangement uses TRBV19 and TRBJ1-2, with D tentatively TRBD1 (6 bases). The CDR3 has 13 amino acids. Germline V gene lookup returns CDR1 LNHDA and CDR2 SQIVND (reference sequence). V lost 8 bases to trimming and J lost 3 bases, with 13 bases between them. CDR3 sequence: CASRFSGDYGYTF. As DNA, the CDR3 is TGTGCCAGTCGATTTTCAGGGGACTATGGCTACACCTTC.

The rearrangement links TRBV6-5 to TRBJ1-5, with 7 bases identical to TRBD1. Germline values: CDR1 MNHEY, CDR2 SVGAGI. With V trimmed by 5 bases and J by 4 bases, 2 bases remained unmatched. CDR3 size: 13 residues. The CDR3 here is CASSRQGNQPQHF. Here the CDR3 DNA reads TGTGCCAGCAGTAGACAGGGTAATCAGCCCCAGCATTTT.

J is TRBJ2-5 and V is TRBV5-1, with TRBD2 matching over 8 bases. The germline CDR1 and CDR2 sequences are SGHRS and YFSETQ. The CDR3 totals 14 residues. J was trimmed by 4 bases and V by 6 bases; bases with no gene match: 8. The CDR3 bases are TGCGCCAGCAAGGACGGGGGGGCAGGAGAGACCCAGTACTTC. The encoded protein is CASKDGGAGETQYF.

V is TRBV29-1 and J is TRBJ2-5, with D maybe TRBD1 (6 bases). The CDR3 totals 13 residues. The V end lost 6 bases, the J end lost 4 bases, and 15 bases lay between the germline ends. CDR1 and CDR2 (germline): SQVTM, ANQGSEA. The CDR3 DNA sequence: TGCAGCGTGGGGGCAGGTCTAGTAGAGACCCAGTACTTC. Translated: CSVGAGLVETQYF.

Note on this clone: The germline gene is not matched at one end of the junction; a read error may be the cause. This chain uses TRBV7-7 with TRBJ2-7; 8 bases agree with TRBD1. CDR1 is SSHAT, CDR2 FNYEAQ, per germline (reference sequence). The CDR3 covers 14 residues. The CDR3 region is CASSLSSTGGQVYF. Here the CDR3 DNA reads TGTGCTAGCAGCTTGAGCTCAACCGGGGGACAGGTGTACTTC.

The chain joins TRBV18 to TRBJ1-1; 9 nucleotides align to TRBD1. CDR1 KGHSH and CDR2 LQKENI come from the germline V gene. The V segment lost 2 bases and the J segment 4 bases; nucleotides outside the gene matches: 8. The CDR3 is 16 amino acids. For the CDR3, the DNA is TGTGCCAGCTCACCATTGGGACAGGGTGACAGCACTGAAGCTTTCTTT. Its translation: CASSPLGQGDSTEAFF.

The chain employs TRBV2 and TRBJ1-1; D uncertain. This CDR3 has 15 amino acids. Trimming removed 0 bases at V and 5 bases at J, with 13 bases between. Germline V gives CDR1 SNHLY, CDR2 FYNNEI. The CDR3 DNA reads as TGTGCCAGCAGTGAAGCGTCCGCGATATGGACTGAAGCTTTCTTT. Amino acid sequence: CASSEASAIWTEAFF.

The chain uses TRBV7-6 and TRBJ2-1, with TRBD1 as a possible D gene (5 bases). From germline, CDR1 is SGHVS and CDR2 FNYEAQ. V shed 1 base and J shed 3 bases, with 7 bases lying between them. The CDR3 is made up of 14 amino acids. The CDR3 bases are TGTGCCAGCAGCTTAGAAGGGGTCTACAATGAGCAGTTCTTC. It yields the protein CASSLEGVYNEQFF.

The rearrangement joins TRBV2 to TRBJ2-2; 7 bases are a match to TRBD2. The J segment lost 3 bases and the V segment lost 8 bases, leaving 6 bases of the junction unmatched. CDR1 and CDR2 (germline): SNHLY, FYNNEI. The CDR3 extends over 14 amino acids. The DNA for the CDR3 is TGTGCCAGCCGGGGAGGGAGGGACACCGGGGAGCTGTTTTTT. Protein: CASRGGRDTGELFF.

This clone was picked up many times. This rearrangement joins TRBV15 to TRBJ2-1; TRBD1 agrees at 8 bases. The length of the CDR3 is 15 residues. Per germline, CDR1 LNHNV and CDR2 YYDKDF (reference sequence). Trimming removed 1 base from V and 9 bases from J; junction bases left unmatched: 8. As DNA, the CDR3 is TGTGCCACCAGCAGAGGGGGACAGGTCCGGGGTGAGCAGTTCTTC. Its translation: CATSRGGQVRGEQFF.

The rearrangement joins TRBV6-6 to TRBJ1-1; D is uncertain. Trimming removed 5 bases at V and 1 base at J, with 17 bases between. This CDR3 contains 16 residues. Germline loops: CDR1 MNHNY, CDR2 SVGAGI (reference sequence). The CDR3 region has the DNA TGTGCCAGCAGTAAGTGGAACGCAGCGTCGAACACTGAAGCTTTCTTT. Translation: CASSKWNAASNTEAFF.